This T cell receptor (beta chain) was sequenced for a study of blood T cell repertoires in COVID-19. Study-level information: The samples span acute and convalescent COVID-19 from the United States, Italy and Spain.

The CDR3 runs 15 residues. Between the trimmed V and J ends, which lost 5 bases and 0 bases, there was a span of 13 bases. The V gene's germline CDR1 is SGHTA and CDR2 FQGTGA. Authors' data handling: Quantification of nucleated cells was approximated via reference gene primer amplification. Profiled with immunoSEQ multiplex PCR; TCRdb holds only in-frame clones, not every one. The D gene and trimming were derived from the DNA, and the V and J assignments and clone size from that table. The top ten clones hold approximately 2.9% of a sample with about 130,000 clones, about four fifths of them seen once.

The clonotype comes from a woman aged 80 or older with acute or convalescent COVID-19. Sequenced material: peripheral blood. The chain employs TRBV7-3 and TRBJ1-1, with D uncertain. DNA of the CDR3: TGTGCCAGCAGCCCCCGCGAGCTCATGAACACTGAAGCTTTCTTT. Translated: CASSPRELMNTEAFF.